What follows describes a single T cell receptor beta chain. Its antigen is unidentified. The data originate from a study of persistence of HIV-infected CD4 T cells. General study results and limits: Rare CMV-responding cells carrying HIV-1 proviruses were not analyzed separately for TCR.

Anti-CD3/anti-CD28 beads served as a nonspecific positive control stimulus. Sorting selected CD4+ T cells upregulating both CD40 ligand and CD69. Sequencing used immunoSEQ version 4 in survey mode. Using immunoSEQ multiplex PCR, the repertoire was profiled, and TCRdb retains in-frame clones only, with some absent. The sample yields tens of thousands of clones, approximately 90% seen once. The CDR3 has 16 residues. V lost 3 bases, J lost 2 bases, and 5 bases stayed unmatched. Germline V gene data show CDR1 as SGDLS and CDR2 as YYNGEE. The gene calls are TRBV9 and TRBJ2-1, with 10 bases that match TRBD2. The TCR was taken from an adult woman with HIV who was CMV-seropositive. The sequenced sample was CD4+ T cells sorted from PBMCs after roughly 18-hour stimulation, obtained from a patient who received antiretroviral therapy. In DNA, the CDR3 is TGTGCCAGCAGCGCCTACAGCGGGGGGGCCTACAATGAGCAGTTCTTC. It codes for CASSAYSGGAYNEQFF.